These T cell receptor beta chains were read from a single sample in a study of blood T cell repertoires in COVID-19. Generated by immunoSEQ multiplex PCR, the TCRdb table keeps only in-frame clones and is missing some. The sample shows about 98,000 clones, roughly 89% of them seen only once. The sequencing sample was made of peripheral blood. These receptors all come from a woman between 45 and 60 years old with COVID-19, enrolled during active disease. Both conserved end residues are part of each CDR3. Only some rows state a clone size, as once, few, many or a class for expanded clones.

cdr3_aa j_call v_call clone_size cdr3_length
CASSLDGDYGYTF TRBJ1-2 TRBV5-1 - 13
CASSLAGGLVHEQYF TRBJ2-7 TRBV5-1 - 15
CASSYSTGVDTQYF TRBJ2-3 TRBV6-2/TRBV6-3 - 14
CASSDPRQRIYYSNQPQHF TRBJ1-5 TRBV5-1 - 19
CASSPGEGTDTQYF TRBJ2-3 TRBV5-6 - 14
CASSSGTGGLGYTF TRBJ1-2 TRBV7-9 few 14
CASSFSGRGYTEAFF TRBJ1-1 TRBV28 - 15
CASRSDRVNTEAFF TRBJ1-1 TRBV19 - 14
CAWSVLELEKLFF TRBJ1-4 TRBV30 - 13
CATSDHHSPLHF TRBJ1-6 TRBV24-1 - 12
CASSFGRGGTTDTQYF TRBJ2-3 TRBV13 - 16
CASSSSGTTQETQYF TRBJ2-5 TRBV27 - 15
CASSLEQYNSPLHF TRBJ1-6 TRBV5-6 - 14
CASSQTTGGFYGYTF TRBJ1-2 TRBV14 - 15
CASSLRGGGVPDYGYTF TRBJ1-2 TRBV5-1 - 17
CASSLVPTGQRFF TRBJ2-1 TRBV5-5 - 13
CASSLGGGGNQPQHF TRBJ1-5 TRBV7-9 - 15
CASSPSGGTGETQYF TRBJ2-5 TRBV28 - 15
CASSLVLGDNEQFF TRBJ2-1 TRBV7-9 - 14
CASKVRFGGHEQFF TRBJ2-1 TRBV28 - 14
CASSVEGQVVLFGSTGELFF TRBJ2-2 TRBV9 - 20
CAWSVPHPGGYGYTF TRBJ1-2 TRBV30 - 15
CASSESSTGGTTEAFF TRBJ1-1 TRBV10-1 - 16
CASSPLSGQSMNTEAFF TRBJ1-1 TRBV18 - 17
CASSPVPGQGDTGELFF TRBJ2-2 TRBV7-9 - 17
CASGPGQGGNYGYTF TRBJ1-2 TRBV12-5 - 15
CASRGGRSSGNTIYF TRBJ1-3 TRBV19 - 15
CASSLDRVRGYTF TRBJ1-2 TRBV12-3/TRBV12-4 - 13
CASSPDLLLAVQETQYF TRBJ2-5 TRBV5-4 - 17
CASSGGLAGGTSYEQYF TRBJ2-7 TRBV5-6 - 17
CASSFGGNEQFF TRBJ2-1 TRBV12-3/TRBV12-4 - 12
CAWRGAPLESSYNSPLHF TRBJ1-6 TRBV30 - 18
CASSEAAHYEQYF TRBJ2-7 TRBV7-8 few 13
CASGKTGGGYTF TRBJ1-2 TRBV12-5 - 12
CASGLGGPEAFF TRBJ1-1 TRBV12-5 - 12
CASSVGASGYTF TRBJ1-2 TRBV12-3/TRBV12-4 once 12
CASTLNSYGNTIYF TRBJ1-3 TRBV6-5 - 14
CATSREEGENYGYTF TRBJ1-2 TRBV15 once 15